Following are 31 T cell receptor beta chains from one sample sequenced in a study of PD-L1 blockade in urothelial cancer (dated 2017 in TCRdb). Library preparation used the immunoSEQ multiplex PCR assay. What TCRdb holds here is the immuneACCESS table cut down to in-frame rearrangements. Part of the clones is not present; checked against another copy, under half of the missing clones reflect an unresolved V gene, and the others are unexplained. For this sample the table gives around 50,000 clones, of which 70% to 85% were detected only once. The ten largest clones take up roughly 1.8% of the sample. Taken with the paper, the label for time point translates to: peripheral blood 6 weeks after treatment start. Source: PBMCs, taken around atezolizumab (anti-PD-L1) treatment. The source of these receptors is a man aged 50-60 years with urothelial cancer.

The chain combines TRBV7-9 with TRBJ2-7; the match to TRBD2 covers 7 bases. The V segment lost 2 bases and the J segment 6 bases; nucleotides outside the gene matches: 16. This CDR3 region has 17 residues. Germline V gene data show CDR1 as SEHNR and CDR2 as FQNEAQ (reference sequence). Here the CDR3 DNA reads TGTGCCAGCAGCTTACGATTCGGGGGGAGTACATCCGCCGAGCAGTACTTC. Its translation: CASSLRFGGSTSAEQYF.

CDR3 sequence: CAISESGAGAGSGQYF. CDR3 DNA: TGTGCCATCAGTGAGTCGGGGGCGGGAGCCGGAAGCGGGCAGTACTTC. The chain carries TRBV10-3 and TRBJ2-7, with a tentative D call TRBD2 (7 bases). The V gene's germline CDR1 is ENHRY and CDR2 SYGVKD. The CDR3 sequence is 16 residues long. V dropped 0 bases and J dropped 9 bases, with 21 bases sitting between them.

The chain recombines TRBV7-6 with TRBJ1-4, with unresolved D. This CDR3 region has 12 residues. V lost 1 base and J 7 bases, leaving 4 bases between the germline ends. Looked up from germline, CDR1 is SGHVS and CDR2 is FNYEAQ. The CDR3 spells CASSLGPEKLFF. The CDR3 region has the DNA TGTGCCAGCAGCTTAGGGCCTGAAAAACTGTTTTTT. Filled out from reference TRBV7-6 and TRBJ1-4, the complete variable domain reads GAGVSQSPRYKVTKRGQDVALRCDPISGHVSLYWYRQALGQGPEFLTYFNYEAQQDKSGLPNDRFSAERPEGSISTLTIQRTEQRDSAMYRCASSLGPEKLFFGSGTQLSVL.

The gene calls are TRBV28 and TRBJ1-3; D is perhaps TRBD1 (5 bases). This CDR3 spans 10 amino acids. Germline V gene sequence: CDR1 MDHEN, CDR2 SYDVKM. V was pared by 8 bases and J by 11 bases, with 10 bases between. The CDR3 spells CASRRGAIYF. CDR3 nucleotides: TGTGCCAGCCGCCGGGGGGCCATATATTTT.

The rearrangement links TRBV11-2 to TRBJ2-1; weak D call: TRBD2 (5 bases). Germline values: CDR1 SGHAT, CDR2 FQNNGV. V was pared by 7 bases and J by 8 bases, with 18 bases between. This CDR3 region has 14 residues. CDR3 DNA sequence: TGTGCCAGCACTCCCGGGGTCAATTCGGATGAGCAGTTCTTC. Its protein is CASTPGVNSDEQFF.

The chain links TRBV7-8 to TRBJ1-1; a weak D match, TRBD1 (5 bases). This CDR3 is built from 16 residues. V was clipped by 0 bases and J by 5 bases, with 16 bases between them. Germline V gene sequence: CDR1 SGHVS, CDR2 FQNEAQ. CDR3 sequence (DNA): TGTGCCAGCAGCTTAGCCTCGGGGGGGTACATAACTGAAGCTTTCTTT. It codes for CASSLASGGYITEAFF.

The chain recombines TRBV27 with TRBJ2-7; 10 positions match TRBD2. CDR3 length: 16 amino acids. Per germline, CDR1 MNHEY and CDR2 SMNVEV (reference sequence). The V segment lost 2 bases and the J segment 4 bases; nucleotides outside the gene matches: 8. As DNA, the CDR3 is TGTGCCAGCAGTTTACGGCTAGCGGGAGCCCTTTACGAGCAGTACTTC. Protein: CASSLRLAGALYEQYF.

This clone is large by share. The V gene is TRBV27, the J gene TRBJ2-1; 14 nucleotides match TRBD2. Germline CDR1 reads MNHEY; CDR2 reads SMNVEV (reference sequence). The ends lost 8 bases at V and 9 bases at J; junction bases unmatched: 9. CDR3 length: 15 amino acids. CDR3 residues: CASCKGTSGRIEQFF. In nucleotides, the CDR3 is TGTGCCAGCTGTAAGGGGACTAGCGGGAGAATTGAGCAGTTCTTC.

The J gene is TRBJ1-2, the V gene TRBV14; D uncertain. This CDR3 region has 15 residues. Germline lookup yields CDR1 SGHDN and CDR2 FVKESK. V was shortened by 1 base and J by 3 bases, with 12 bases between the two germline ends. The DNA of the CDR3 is TGTGCCAGCAGCCAAGGTCAGCAACGGGACTATGGCTACACCTTC. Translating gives CASSQGQQRDYGYTF.

CDR3 loop: CASSRIGGIYGYTF. The CDR3 DNA reads TGTGCCAGCAGCCGAATTGGCGGGATTTATGGCTACACCTTC. The chain has TRBV14 and TRBJ1-2, with D unresolved. Trimming took 4 bases from V and 5 from J, leaving 14 bases between them. This CDR3 has 14 amino acids. Germline loops: CDR1 SGHDN, CDR2 FVKESK.

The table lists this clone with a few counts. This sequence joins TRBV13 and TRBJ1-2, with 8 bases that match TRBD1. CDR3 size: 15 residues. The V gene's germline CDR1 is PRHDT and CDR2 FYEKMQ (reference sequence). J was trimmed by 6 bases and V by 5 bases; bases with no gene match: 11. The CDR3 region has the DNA TGTGCCAGCAGCGTGACAGGGGTGAGGGGCGATGGCTACACCTTC. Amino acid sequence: CASSVTGVRGDGYTF. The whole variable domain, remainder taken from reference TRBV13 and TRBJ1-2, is AAGVIQSPRHLIKEKRETATLKCYPIPRHDTVYWYQQGPGQDPQFLISFYEKMQSDKGSIPDRFSAQQFSDYHSELNMSSLELGDSALYFCASSVTGVRGDGYTFGSGTRLTVV.

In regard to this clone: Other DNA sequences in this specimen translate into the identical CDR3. DNA of the CDR3: TGCGCCAGCAGTGAGTACAGGGCTTACGAGCAGTACTTC. Its protein is CASSEYRAYEQYF. The chain combines TRBV10-2 with TRBJ2-7; the D gene is possibly TRBD1 (6 bases). Between the trimmed V and J ends, which lost 1 base and 4 bases, there was a span of 8 bases. CDR3 length equals 13 residues. Germline V gene lookup returns CDR1 WSHSY and CDR2 SAAADI.

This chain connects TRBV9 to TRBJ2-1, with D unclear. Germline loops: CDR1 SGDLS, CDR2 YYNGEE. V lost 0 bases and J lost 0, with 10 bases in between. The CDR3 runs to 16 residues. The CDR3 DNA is TGTGCCAGCAGCGTAGGCGGCGTCATCTCCTACAATGAGCAGTTCTTC. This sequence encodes CASSVGGVISYNEQFF. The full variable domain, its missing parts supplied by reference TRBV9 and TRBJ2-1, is DSGVTQTPKHLITATGQRVTLRCSPRSGDLSVYWYQQSLDQGLQFLIQYYNGEERAKGNILERFSAQQFPDLHSELNLSSLELGDSALYFCASSVGGVISYNEQFFGPGTRLTVL.

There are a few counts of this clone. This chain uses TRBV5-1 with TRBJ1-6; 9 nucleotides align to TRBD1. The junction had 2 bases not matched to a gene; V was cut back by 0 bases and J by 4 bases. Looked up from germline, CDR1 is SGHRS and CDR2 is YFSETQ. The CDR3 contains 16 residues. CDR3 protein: CASSLEGQGYNSPLHF. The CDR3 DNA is TGCGCCAGCAGCTTGGAGGGACAGGGTTATAATTCACCCCTCCACTTT.

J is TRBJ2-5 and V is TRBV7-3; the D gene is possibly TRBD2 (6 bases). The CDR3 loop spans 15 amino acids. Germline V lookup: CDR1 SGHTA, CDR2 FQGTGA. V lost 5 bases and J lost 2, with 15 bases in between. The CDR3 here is CASSASRGIQETQYF. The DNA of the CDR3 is TGTGCCAGCAGCGCAAGTCGGGGGATACAAGAGACCCAGTACTTC.

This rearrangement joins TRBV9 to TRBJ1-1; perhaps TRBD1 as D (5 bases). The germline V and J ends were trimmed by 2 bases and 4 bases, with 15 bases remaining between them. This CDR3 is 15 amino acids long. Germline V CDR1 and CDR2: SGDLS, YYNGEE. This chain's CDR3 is CASSVGGGGGTEAFF. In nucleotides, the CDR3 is TGTGCCAGCAGCGTGGGGGGGGGAGGTGGCACTGAAGCTTTCTTT.

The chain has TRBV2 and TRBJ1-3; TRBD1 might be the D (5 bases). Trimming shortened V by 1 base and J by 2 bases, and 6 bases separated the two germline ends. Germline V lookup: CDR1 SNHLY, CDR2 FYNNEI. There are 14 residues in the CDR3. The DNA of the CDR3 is TGTGCCAGCAGTGAAGGGGGCACTGGAAACACCATATATTTT. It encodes CASSEGGTGNTIYF.

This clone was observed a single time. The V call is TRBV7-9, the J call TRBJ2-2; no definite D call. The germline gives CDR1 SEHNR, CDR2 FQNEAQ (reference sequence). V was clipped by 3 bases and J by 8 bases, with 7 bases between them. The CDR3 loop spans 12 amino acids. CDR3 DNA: TGTGCCAGCAGCTTGAATACTGGGGAGCTGTTTTTT. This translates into CASSLNTGELFF.

Here the CDR3 reads CASSQVPGGNTEAFF. Here the CDR3 DNA reads TGCGCCAGCAGCCAAGTCCCAGGTGGTAACACTGAAGCTTTCTTT. V gene TRBV4-3 combines with J gene TRBJ1-1; D is uncertain. The CDR3 totals 15 residues. The V gene's germline CDR1 is LGHNA and CDR2 YSLEER. Between the trimmed V and J ends, which lost 1 base and 2 bases, there was a span of 11 bases.

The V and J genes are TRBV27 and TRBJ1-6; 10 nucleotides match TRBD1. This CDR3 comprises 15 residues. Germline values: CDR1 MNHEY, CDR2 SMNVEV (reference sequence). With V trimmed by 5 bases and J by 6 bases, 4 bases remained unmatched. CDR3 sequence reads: CASSQGQGGNSPLHF. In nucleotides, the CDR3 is TGTGCCAGCAGTCAAGGACAGGGGGGTAATTCACCCCTCCACTTT.

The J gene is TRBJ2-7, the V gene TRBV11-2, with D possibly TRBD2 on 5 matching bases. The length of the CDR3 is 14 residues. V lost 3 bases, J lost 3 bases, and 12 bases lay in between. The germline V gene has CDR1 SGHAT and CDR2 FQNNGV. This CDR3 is CASSFLGINYEQYF. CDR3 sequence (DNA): TGTGCCAGCAGCTTTCTCGGGATTAACTACGAGCAGTACTTC.

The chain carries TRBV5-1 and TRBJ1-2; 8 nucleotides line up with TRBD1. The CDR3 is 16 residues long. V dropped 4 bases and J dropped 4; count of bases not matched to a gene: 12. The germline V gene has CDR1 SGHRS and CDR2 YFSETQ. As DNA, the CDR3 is TGCGCCAGCAGCCGGGGGACAGGTCCAAAGGGCTATGGCTACACCTTC. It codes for CASSRGTGPKGYGYTF.

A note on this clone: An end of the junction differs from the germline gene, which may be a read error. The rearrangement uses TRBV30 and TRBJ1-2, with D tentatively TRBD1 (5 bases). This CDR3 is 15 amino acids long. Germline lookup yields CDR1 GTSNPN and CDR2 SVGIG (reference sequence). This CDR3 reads CAGREGWGVNYGYTF. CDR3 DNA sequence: TGTGCCGGGAGGGAGGGGTGGGGGGTAAACTATGGCTACACCTTC.

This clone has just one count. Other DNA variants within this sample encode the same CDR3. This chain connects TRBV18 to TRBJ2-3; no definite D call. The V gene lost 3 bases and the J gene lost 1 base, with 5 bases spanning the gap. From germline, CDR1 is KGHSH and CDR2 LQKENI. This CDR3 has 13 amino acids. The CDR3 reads CASSPSGTDTQYF. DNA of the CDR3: TGTGCCAGCTCACCCTCGGGCACAGATACGCAGTATTTT.

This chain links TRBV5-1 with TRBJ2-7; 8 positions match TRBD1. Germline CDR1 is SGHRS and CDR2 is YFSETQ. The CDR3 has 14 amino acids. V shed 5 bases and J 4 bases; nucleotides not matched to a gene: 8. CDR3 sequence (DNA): TGCGCCAGCAGGATTGGACAGGGTCCTTACGAGCAGTACTTC. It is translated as CASRIGQGPYEQYF.

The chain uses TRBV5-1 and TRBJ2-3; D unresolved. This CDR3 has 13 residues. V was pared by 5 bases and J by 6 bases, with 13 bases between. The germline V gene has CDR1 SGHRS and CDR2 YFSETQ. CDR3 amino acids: CASRPYSPDTQYF. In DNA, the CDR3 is TGCGCCAGCAGACCATACAGCCCCGATACGCAGTATTTT.

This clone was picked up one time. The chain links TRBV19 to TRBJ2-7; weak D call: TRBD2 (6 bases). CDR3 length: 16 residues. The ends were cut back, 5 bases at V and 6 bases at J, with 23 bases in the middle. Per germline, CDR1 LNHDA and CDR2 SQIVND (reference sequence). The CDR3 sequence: CASSFSPPGDLTEQYF. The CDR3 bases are TGTGCCAGTAGTTTCTCTCCTCCCGGGGACTTGACCGAGCAGTACTTC.

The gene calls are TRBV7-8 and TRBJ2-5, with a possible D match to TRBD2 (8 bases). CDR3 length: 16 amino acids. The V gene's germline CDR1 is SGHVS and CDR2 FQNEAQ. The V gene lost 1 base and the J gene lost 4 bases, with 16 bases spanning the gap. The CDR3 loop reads CASSLEWRGDRETQYF. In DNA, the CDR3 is TGTGCCAGCAGCTTAGAATGGCGGGGGGACAGAGAGACCCAGTACTTC.

CDR3 sequence (DNA): TGTGCCATCAGTGGCACTAGCGGAAGCACAGATACGCAGTATTTT. Protein: CAISGTSGSTDTQYF. The rearrangement joins TRBV10-3 to TRBJ2-3, with TRBD2 matching over 8 bases. The CDR3 runs 15 residues. V trimming: 4 bases; J trimming: 0 bases; junction bases outside the gene matches: 3. From germline, CDR1 is ENHRY and CDR2 SYGVKD.

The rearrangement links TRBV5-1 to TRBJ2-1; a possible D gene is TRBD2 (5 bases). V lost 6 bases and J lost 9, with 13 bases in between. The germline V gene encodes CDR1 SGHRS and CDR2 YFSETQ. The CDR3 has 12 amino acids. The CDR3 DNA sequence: TGCGCCAGCACCCCCCGCCGGGGTGAGCAGTTCTTC. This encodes CASTPRRGEQFF.

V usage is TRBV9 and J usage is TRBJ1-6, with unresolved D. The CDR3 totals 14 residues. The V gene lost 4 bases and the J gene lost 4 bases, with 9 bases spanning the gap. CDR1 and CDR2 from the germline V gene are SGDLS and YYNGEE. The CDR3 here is CASSLLEYNSPLHF. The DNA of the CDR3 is TGTGCCAGCAGCCTCCTCGAGTATAATTCACCCCTCCACTTT.